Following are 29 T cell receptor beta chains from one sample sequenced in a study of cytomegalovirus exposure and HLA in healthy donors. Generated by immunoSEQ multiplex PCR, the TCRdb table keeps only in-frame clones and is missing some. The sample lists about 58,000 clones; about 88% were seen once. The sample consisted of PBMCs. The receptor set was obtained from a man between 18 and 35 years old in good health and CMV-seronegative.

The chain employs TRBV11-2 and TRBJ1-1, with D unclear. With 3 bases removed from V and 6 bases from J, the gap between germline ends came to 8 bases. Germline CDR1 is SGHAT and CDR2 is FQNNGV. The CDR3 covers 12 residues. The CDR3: CASSLKQSEAFF. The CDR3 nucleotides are TGTGCCAGCAGCTTGAAACAGTCTGAAGCTTTCTTT.

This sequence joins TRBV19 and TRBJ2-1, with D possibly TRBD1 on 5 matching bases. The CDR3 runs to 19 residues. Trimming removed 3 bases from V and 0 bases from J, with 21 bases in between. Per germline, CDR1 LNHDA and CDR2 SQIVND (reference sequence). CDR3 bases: TGTGCCAGTAGTATTCGACAGTCTCAAGTCAAAAGCTCCTACAATGAGCAGTTCTTC. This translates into CASSIRQSQVKSSYNEQFF. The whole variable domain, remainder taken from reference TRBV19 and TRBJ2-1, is DGGITQSPKYLFRKEGQNVTLSCEQNLNHDAMYWYRQDPGQGLRLIYYSQIVNDFQKGDIAEGYSVSREKKESFPLTVTSAQKNPTAFYLCASSIRQSQVKSSYNEQFFGPGTRLTVL.

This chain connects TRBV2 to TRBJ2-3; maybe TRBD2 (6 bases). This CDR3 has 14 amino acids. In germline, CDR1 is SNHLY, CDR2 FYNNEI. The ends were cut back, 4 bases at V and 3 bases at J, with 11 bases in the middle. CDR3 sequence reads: CASSVFRGTDTQYF. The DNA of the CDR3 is TGTGCCAGCAGTGTGTTCCGGGGGACAGATACGCAGTATTTT. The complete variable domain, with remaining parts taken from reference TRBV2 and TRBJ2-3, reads EPEVTQTPSHQVTQMGQEVILRCVPISNHLYFYWYRQILGQKVEFLVSFYNNEISEKSEIFDDQFSVERPDGSNFTLKIRSTKLEDSAMYFCASSVFRGTDTQYFGPGTRLTVL.

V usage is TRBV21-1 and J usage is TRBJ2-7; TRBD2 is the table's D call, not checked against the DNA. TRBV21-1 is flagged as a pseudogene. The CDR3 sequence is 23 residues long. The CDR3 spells CASSKGPGVRLAGSSRLVSEQYF. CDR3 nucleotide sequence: TGTGCCAGCAGCAAAGGCCCCGGGGTAAGACTAGCGGGATCCTCCCGGCTGGTTTCCGAGCAGTACTTC.

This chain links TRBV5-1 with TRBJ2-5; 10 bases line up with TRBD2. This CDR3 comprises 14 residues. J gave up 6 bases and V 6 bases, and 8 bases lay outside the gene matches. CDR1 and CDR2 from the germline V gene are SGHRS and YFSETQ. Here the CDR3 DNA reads TGCGCCAGCATAGCTAGCGGGAGTAATAAGACCCAGTACTTC. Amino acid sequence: CASIASGSNKTQYF.

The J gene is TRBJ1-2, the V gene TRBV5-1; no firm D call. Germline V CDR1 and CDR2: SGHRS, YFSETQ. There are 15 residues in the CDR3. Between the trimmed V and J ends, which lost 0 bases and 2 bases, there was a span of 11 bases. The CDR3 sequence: CASSLVPTANYGYTF. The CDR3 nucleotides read TGCGCCAGCAGCTTGGTCCCCACAGCAAACTATGGCTACACCTTC. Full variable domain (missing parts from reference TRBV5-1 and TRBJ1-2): KAGVTQTPRYLIKTRGQQVTLSCSPISGHRSVSWYQQTPGQGLQFLFEYFSETQRNKGNFPGRFSGRQFSNSRSEMNVSTLELGDSALYLCASSLVPTANYGYTFGSGTRLTVV.

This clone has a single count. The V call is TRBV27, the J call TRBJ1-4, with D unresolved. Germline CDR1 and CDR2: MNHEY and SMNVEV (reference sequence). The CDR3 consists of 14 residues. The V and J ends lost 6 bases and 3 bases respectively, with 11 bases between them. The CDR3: CASSGVGANEKLFF. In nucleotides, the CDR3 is TGTGCCAGCAGCGGAGTAGGAGCTAATGAAAAACTGTTTTTT.

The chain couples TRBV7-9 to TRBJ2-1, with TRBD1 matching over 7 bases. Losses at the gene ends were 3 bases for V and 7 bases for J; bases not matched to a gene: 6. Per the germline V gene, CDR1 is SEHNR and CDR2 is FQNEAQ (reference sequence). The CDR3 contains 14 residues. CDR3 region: CASSFQDRSNEQFF. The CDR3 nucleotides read TGTGCCAGCAGCTTCCAGGACAGGTCGAATGAGCAGTTCTTC.

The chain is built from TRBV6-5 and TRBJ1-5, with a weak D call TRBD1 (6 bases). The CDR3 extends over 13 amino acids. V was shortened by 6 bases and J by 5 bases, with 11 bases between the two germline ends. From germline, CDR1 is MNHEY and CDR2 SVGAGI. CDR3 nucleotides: TGTGCCAGCAGCCAACAGGGTCATCAGCCCCAGCATTTT. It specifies CASSQQGHQPQHF.

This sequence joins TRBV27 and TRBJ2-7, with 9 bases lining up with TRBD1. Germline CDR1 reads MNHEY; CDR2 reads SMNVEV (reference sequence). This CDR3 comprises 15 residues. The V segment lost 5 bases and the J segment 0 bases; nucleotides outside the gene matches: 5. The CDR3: CASSPDRGSSYEQYF. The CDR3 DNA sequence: TGTGCCAGCAGTCCCGACAGGGGGAGCTCCTACGAGCAGTACTTC.

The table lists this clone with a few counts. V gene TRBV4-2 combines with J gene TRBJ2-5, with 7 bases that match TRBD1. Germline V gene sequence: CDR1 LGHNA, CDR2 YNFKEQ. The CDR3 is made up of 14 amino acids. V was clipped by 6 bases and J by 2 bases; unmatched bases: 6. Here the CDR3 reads CASRPGDSQETQYF. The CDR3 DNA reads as TGTGCCAGCAGGCCTGGGGACAGTCAAGAGACCCAGTACTTC.

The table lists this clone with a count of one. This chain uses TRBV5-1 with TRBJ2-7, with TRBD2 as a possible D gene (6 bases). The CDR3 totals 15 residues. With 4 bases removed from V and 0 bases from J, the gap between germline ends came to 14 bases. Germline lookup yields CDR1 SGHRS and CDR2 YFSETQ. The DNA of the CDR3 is TGCGCCAGCAGCGTGACTAGAGGGAGCTCCTACGAGCAGTACTTC. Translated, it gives CASSVTRGSSYEQYF.

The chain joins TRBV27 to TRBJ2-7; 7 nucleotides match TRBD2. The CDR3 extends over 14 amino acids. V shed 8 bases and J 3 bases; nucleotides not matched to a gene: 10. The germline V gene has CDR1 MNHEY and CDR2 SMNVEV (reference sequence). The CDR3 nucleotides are TGTGCCAGCCCTAACCGGGACTACAACTACGAGCAGTACTTC. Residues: CASPNRDYNYEQYF.

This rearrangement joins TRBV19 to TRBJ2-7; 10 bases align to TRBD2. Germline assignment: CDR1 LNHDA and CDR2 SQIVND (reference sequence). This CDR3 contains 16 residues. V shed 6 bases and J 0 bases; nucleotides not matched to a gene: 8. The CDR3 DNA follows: TGTGCCAGTAGCGACCAACTAGCGGGAAGCTCCTACGAGCAGTACTTC. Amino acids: CASSDQLAGSSYEQYF. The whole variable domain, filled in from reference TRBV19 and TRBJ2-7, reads DGGITQSPKYLFRKEGQNVTLSCEQNLNHDAMYWYRQDPGQGLRLIYYSQIVNDFQKGDIAEGYSVSREKKESFPLTVTSAQKNPTAFYLCASSDQLAGSSYEQYFGPGTRLTVT.

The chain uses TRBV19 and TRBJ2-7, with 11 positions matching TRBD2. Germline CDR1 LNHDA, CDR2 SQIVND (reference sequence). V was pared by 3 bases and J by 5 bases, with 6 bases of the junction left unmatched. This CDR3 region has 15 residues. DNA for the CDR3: TGTGCCAGTAGTATTTTAGCGGGAGGGCCCCACGAGCAGTACTTC. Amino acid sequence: CASSILAGGPHEQYF.

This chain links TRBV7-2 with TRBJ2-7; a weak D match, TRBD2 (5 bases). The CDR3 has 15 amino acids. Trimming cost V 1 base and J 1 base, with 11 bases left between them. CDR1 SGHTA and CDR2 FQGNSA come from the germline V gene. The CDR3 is CASSLVAAESYEQYF. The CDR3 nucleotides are TGTGCCAGCAGCTTAGTTGCAGCGGAATCCTACGAGCAGTACTTC.

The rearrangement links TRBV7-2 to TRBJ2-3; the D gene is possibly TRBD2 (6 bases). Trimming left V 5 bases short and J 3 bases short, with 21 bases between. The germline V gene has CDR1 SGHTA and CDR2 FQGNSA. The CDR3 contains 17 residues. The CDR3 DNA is TGTGCCAGCAGCCCCGCCGGTGGGGGGAGGTTTACAGATACGCAGTATTTT. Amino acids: CASSPAGGGRFTDTQYF.

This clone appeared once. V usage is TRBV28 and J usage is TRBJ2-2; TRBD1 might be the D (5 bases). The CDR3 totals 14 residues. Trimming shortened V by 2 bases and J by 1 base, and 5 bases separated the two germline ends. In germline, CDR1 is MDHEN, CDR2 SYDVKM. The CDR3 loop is CASSLQGNTGELFF. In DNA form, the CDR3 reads TGTGCCAGCAGTTTACAGGGGAACACCGGGGAGCTGTTTTTT.

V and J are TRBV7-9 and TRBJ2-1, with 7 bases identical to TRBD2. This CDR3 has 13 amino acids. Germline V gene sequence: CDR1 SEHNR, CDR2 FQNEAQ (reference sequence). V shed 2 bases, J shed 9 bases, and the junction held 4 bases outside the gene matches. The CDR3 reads CASSLSGTIEQFF. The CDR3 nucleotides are TGTGCCAGCAGCTTAAGCGGGACCATTGAGCAGTTCTTC. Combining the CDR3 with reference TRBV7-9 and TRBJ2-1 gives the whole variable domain DTGVSQNPRHKITKRGQNVTFRCDPISEHNRLYWYRQTLGQGPEFLTYFQNEAQLEKSRLLSDRFSAERPKGSFSTLEIQRTEQGDSAMYLCASSLSGTIEQFFGPGTRLTVL.

CDR3: CASSIRAGGAYNEQFF. In nucleotides, the CDR3 is TGTGCCAGTAGTATTAGGGCGGGGGGAGCCTACAATGAGCAGTTCTTC. The rearrangement links TRBV19 to TRBJ2-1; 8 bases line up with TRBD2. The ends lost 3 bases at V and 2 bases at J; junction bases unmatched: 6. The CDR3 extends over 16 amino acids. CDR1 and CDR2 from the germline V gene are LNHDA and SQIVND (reference sequence).

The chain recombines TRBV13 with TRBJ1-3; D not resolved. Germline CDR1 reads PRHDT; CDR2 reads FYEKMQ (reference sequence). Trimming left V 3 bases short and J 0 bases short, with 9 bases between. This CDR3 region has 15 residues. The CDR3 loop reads CASSLYGASGNTIYF. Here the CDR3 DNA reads TGTGCCAGCAGCTTGTACGGTGCCTCTGGAAACACCATATATTTT.

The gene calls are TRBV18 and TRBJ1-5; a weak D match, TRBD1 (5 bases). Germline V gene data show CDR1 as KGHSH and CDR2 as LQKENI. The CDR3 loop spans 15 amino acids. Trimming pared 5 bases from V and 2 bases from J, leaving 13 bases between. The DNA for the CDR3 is TGTGCCAGCTCATCAGACAGCCAGGGCAATCAGCCCCAGCATTTT. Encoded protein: CASSSDSQGNQPQHF.

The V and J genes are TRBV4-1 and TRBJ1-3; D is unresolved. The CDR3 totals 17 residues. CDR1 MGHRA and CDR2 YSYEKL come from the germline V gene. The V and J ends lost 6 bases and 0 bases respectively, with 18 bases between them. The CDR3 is CASSDGDFQSSGNTIYF. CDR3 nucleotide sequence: TGCGCCAGCAGTGATGGTGACTTCCAGAGCTCTGGAAACACCATATATTTT.

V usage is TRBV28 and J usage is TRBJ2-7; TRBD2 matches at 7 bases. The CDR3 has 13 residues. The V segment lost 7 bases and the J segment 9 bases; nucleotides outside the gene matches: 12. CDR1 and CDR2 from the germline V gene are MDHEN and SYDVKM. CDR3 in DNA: TGTGCCAGCACCCCGGCGGGGGATGTCGTGCAGTACTTC. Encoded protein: CASTPAGDVVQYF.

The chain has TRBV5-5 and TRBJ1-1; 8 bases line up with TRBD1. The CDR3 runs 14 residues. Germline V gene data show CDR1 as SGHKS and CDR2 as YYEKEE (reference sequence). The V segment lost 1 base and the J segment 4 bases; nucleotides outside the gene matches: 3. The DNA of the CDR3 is TGTGCCAGCAGCTTGCTAGACAGGGGCACTGAAGCTTTCTTT. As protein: CASSLLDRGTEAFF.

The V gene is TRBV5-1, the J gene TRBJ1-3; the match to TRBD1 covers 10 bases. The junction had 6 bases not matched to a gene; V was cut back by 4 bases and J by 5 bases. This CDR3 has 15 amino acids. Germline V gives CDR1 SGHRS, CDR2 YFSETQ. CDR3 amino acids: CASSTGQGIRNTIYF. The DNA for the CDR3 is TGCGCCAGCAGCACGGGACAGGGGATAAGAAACACCATATATTTT.

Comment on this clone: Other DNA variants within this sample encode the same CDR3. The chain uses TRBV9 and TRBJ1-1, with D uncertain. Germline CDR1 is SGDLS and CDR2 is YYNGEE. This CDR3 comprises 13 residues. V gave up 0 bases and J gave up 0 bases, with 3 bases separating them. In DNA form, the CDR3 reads TGTGCCAGCAGCGTAGATATGAACACTGAAGCTTTCTTT. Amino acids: CASSVDMNTEAFF. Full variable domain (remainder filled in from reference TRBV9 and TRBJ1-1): DSGVTQTPKHLITATGQRVTLRCSPRSGDLSVYWYQQSLDQGLQFLIQYYNGEERAKGNILERFSAQQFPDLHSELNLSSLELGDSALYFCASSVDMNTEAFFGQGTRLTVV.

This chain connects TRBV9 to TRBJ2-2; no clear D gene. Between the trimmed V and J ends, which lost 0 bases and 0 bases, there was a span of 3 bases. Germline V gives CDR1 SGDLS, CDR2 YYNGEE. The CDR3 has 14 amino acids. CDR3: CASSVAANTGELFF. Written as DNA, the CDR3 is TGTGCCAGCAGCGTAGCCGCGAACACCGGGGAGCTGTTTTTT.

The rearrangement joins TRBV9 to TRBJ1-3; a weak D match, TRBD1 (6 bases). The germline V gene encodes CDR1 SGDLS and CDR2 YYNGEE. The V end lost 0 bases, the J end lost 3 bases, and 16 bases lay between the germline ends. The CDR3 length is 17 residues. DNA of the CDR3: TGTGCCAGCAGCGTAGCGTCCGGGGGGGCATATGGAAACACCATATATTTT. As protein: CASSVASGGAYGNTIYF.